This TCR beta chain was retrieved from a study of blood T cell repertoires in COVID-19. Study-wide context: COVID-19 samples collected from the United States, Italy and Spain covered acute and convalescent phases. In each case, the material was cDNA or gDNA derived from T cells, B-cell-depleted T cells, or PBMCs.

Germline V gene data show CDR1 as MNHEY and CDR2 as SVGEGT. The CDR3 is 15 amino acids. With 2 bases removed from V and 3 bases from J, the gap between germline ends came to 11 bases. How the authors handled the data: Amplification with reference gene primers provided the estimates of nucleated cell counts. Clones were sequenced by immunoSEQ multiplex PCR, and TCRdb holds only the in-frame ones, with some missing. V and J calls and clone size are copied from that table; D and trimming were computed from the DNA. Of about 350,000 clones in the sample, around 90% were seen once. The sequenced sample was peripheral blood. The V gene is TRBV6-2 or TRBV6-3, the J gene TRBJ1-5, with TRBD1 as a possible D gene (6 bases). The clonotype originates from a woman aged 18-29 years who had recovered from COVID-19. The CDR3 DNA sequence: TGTGCCAGCAGTTACACGGACAGCAACAATCAGCCCCAGCATTTT. Translated: CASSYTDSNNQPQHF.